This is a list of T cell receptor beta chains from one sample in a study of blood T cells in healthy people across ages. TCRdb re-analysed the 5' RACE reads in MiXCR, keeping a single row per CDR3 protein. The sample holds around 1,800,000 distinct CDR3 sequences, 39% seen once. The specimen sequenced was blood. These receptors were obtained from a human donor in good health. The CDR3 runs from the conserved cysteine through the conserved F or W. Each record gives: clone size, V gene, J gene, D gene, CDR3 DNA, CDR3 protein. A D gene is named only where the DNA matches it firmly. Size is stated for part of the rows, as once, few or many counts, or as a class when the clone is expanded.

abundance: few
v_gene: TRBV29-1
j_gene: TRBJ1-2
d_gene: -
CDR3nt: TGCAGCGTTGAGAGGGGCAGGTTGGGGGGCTACACCTTC
CDR3aa: CSVERGRLGGYTF

abundance: -
v_gene: TRBV29-1
j_gene: TRBJ1-1
d_gene: TRBD1
CDR3nt: TGCAGCGTTGATCCCGGGACAGGAGCTTTCTTT
CDR3aa: CSVDPGTGAFF

abundance: few
v_gene: TRBV29-1
j_gene: TRBJ1-5
d_gene: TRBD1
CDR3nt: TGCAGCGTTGAGGGACAGGGGAGCGATCAGCCCCAGCATTTT
CDR3aa: CSVEGQGSDQPQHF

abundance: -
v_gene: TRBV19
j_gene: TRBJ1-5
d_gene: -
CDR3nt: TGTGCCAGTAGTATGGTAATCGGGAATCAGCCCCAGCATTTT
CDR3aa: CASSMVIGNQPQHF

abundance: many
v_gene: TRBV12-3/TRBV12-4
j_gene: TRBJ2-3
d_gene: -
CDR3nt: TGTGCCAGCAGTTATGACCGGCGGCCCACAGATACGCAGTATTTT
CDR3aa: CASSYDRRPTDTQYF

abundance: -
v_gene: TRBV6-5
j_gene: TRBJ1-1
d_gene: -
CDR3nt: TGTGCCAGCATTCCACACCGGACAGTGAACACTGAAGCTTTCTTT
CDR3aa: CASIPHRTVNTEAFF

abundance: few
v_gene: TRBV7-6
j_gene: TRBJ2-7
d_gene: TRBD1
CDR3nt: TGTGCCAGCAGCTCGCGTCAGGGGGCGAGGTACGAGCAGTACTTC
CDR3aa: CASSSRQGARYEQYF

abundance: -
v_gene: TRBV29-1
j_gene: TRBJ1-4
d_gene: -
CDR3nt: TGCAGCGTTGAAGATCGCGACCCTATGGGGGAAAAACTGTTTTTT
CDR3aa: CSVEDRDPMGEKLFF

abundance: -
v_gene: TRBV3-1
j_gene: TRBJ1-5
d_gene: -
CDR3nt: TGTGCCAGCGGCCAAGTCCCCAATCAGCCCCAGCATTTT
CDR3aa: CASGQVPNQPQHF

abundance: few
v_gene: TRBV29-1
j_gene: TRBJ2-7
d_gene: -
CDR3nt: TGCAGCGTTGAAGGAAGGGGGGGCTACGAGCAGTACTTC
CDR3aa: CSVEGRGGYEQYF

abundance: -
v_gene: TRBV12-3/TRBV12-4
j_gene: TRBJ2-1
d_gene: TRBD1
CDR3nt: TGTGCCAGCGTGCCAGACAGGGGTAACAATGAGCAGTTCTTC
CDR3aa: CASVPDRGNNEQFF

abundance: -
v_gene: TRBV11-2
j_gene: TRBJ2-1
d_gene: TRBD2
CDR3nt: TGTGCCAGCAGGCGACTAGCGGGGGGCCGATACAATGAGCAGTTCTTC
CDR3aa: CASRRLAGGRYNEQFF

abundance: -
v_gene: TRBV12-3/TRBV12-4
j_gene: TRBJ2-7
d_gene: -
CDR3nt: TGTGCCAGCACCCCGGGGGCGAACTCCTACGAGCGGTACTTC
CDR3aa: CASTPGANSYERYF

abundance: few
v_gene: TRBV20-1
j_gene: TRBJ2-3
d_gene: TRBD2
CDR3nt: TGCAGTGCTACCAGGACTAGCGGGGACACAGATACGCAGTATTTT
CDR3aa: CSATRTSGDTDTQYF

abundance: -
v_gene: TRBV9
j_gene: TRBJ2-1
d_gene: TRBD1
CDR3nt: TGTGCCAGCAGCGAGGGACAGCACAATGAGCAGTTCTTC
CDR3aa: CASSEGQHNEQFF

abundance: -
v_gene: TRBV11-2
j_gene: TRBJ2-3
d_gene: -
CDR3nt: TGTGCCGGCAGGAAAAATACGCAGTATTTT
CDR3aa: CAGRKNTQYF

abundance: -
v_gene: TRBV12-3/TRBV12-4
j_gene: TRBJ2-1
d_gene: -
CDR3nt: TGTGCCAGCAGTTTAAGATCGGGTAATGAGCAGTTCTTC
CDR3aa: CASSLRSGNEQFF

abundance: few
v_gene: TRBV20-1
j_gene: TRBJ2-7
d_gene: -
CDR3nt: TGCAGTGCTAGACAGGCGGACGAGCAGTACTTC
CDR3aa: CSARQADEQYF

abundance: -
v_gene: TRBV29-1
j_gene: TRBJ1-1
d_gene: -
CDR3nt: TGCAGCGTTGTACATAGAATGAACACTGAAGCTTTCTTT
CDR3aa: CSVVHRMNTEAFF

abundance: -
v_gene: TRBV10-3
j_gene: TRBJ1-2
d_gene: TRBD1
CDR3nt: TGTGCCATCAGTAACCTTAAGGGGGCGCATGGCTACACCTTC
CDR3aa: CAISNLKGAHGYTF

abundance: -
v_gene: TRBV5-5
j_gene: TRBJ2-2
d_gene: -
CDR3nt: TGTGCCAGCAGGGGGGTCAGCACCGGGGAGCTGTTTTTT
CDR3aa: CASRGVSTGELFF

abundance: few
v_gene: TRBV24-1
j_gene: TRBJ2-5
d_gene: TRBD1
CDR3nt: TGTGCCACCAGCGGCCGGACAGGGGGCCACGAGACCCAGTACTTC
CDR3aa: CATSGRTGGHETQYF

abundance: many
v_gene: TRBV6-6
j_gene: TRBJ2-7
d_gene: -
CDR3nt: TGTGCCAGCAGTAACGGAGAGGCGTGGGAGCAGTACTTC
CDR3aa: CASSNGEAWEQYF

abundance: -
v_gene: TRBV6-5
j_gene: TRBJ1-6
d_gene: -
CDR3nt: TGTGCCATCAAGAGGTCTTATAATTCACCCCTCCACTTT
CDR3aa: CAIKRSYNSPLHF

abundance: -
v_gene: TRBV7-8
j_gene: TRBJ1-4
d_gene: -
CDR3nt: TGTGCCAGCAGCCCCACTCGCAGGGGTGAGGAAAAACTGTTTTTT
CDR3aa: CASSPTRRGEEKLFF

abundance: few
v_gene: TRBV29-1
j_gene: TRBJ2-2
d_gene: -
CDR3nt: TGCAGCGTTGGTGGAATTCCCACCGGGGAGCTGTTTTTT
CDR3aa: CSVGGIPTGELFF

abundance: -
v_gene: TRBV27
j_gene: TRBJ2-1
d_gene: TRBD2
CDR3nt: TGTGCCAGCAGCCTAGGGGTGGTGGCTAGCGGGGGGGAGCAGTTCTTC
CDR3aa: CASSLGVVASGGEQFF

abundance: -
v_gene: TRBV6-4
j_gene: TRBJ2-7
d_gene: TRBD2
CDR3nt: TGTGCCAGCAGTGAGTGGGTTAGCGGGGTACACGAGCAGTACTTC
CDR3aa: CASSEWVSGVHEQYF

abundance: few
v_gene: TRBV7-3
j_gene: TRBJ1-2
d_gene: -
CDR3nt: TGTGCCAGCAGCTCCGGTTCTGGGGAGGGAGGCTACACCTTC
CDR3aa: CASSSGSGEGGYTF

abundance: few
v_gene: TRBV20-1
j_gene: TRBJ2-3
d_gene: -
CDR3nt: TGCAGTGCCACAGCCCCGGGGAGAAAAGATACGCAGTATTTT
CDR3aa: CSATAPGRKDTQYF

abundance: once
v_gene: TRBV29-1
j_gene: TRBJ2-7
d_gene: -
CDR3nt: TGCAGCGGAGTTGGGTTCAACAATGAGCAGTACTTC
CDR3aa: CSGVGFNNEQYF

abundance: -
v_gene: TRBV7-6
j_gene: TRBJ2-3
d_gene: TRBD1
CDR3nt: TGTGCCAGCAGCTTATTTTACAGGGGGCTGGAAGATACGCAGTATTTT
CDR3aa: CASSLFYRGLEDTQYF

abundance: few
v_gene: TRBV12-3/TRBV12-4
j_gene: TRBJ2-3
d_gene: TRBD1
CDR3nt: TGTGCCAGCAGTTTAGAGGGGGCTGGCGATACGCAGTATTTT
CDR3aa: CASSLEGAGDTQYF

abundance: few
v_gene: TRBV4-3
j_gene: TRBJ2-7
d_gene: TRBD2
CDR3nt: TGCGCCAGCACCCAGGTTTGGGTAGCGGGGGGGGTTTTGTACGAGCAGTACTTC
CDR3aa: CASTQVWVAGGVLYEQYF

abundance: -
v_gene: TRBV7-2
j_gene: TRBJ1-6
d_gene: -
CDR3nt: TGTGCCGGCAACTGGGCAGAGTTGAGTCTTTCACCCCTCCACTTT
CDR3aa: CAGNWAELSLSPLHF

abundance: -
v_gene: TRBV10-3
j_gene: TRBJ1-5
d_gene: -
CDR3nt: TGTGCCATCAGTGAGGGGAACCATCAGCCCCAGCATTTT
CDR3aa: CAISEGNHQPQHF

abundance: few
v_gene: TRBV6-2/TRBV6-3
j_gene: TRBJ2-6
d_gene: -
CDR3nt: TGTGCCAGCAGTTACGTGAGCTCTGGGGCCAACGTCCTGACTTTC
CDR3aa: CASSYVSSGANVLTF

abundance: few
v_gene: TRBV5-1
j_gene: TRBJ2-1
d_gene: -
CDR3nt: TGCGCCAGCAGCTTGGTAGGGCAACTCGCCTACAATGAGCAGTTCTTC
CDR3aa: CASSLVGQLAYNEQFF

abundance: few
v_gene: TRBV10-3
j_gene: TRBJ2-7
d_gene: -
CDR3nt: TGTGCCATCAGTGCAGGGGGGGGATCGGATTACGAGCAGTACTTC
CDR3aa: CAISAGGGSDYEQYF

abundance: many
v_gene: TRBV12-3/TRBV12-4
j_gene: TRBJ1-2
d_gene: -
CDR3nt: TGTGCCAGCAGCTTAGAACTCTATGGCTACACCTTC
CDR3aa: CASSLELYGYTF

abundance: many
v_gene: TRBV9
j_gene: TRBJ2-5
d_gene: TRBD2
CDR3nt: TGTGCCAGCAGCGCACTAGCGGGGGAGGAGACCCAGTACTTC
CDR3aa: CASSALAGEETQYF

abundance: -
v_gene: TRBV28
j_gene: TRBJ1-5
d_gene: -
CDR3nt: TGTGCCAGCAGTTTATGGGGCCACACTCATGATGCACTGTGTAGCAATCAGCCCCAGCATTTT
CDR3aa: CASSLWGHTHDALCSNQPQHF

abundance: -
v_gene: TRBV20-1
j_gene: TRBJ2-4
d_gene: TRBD1
CDR3nt: TGCAGTGCTAGAACTGACGGACAGGGAGGAGCCAAAAACACTCAGTACTTC
CDR3aa: CSARTDGQGGAKNTQYF

abundance: few
v_gene: TRBV5-1
j_gene: TRBJ2-5
d_gene: TRBD2
CDR3nt: TGCGCCAGCAGCTTGACCGGGGGGACTCAAGAGACCCAGTACTTC
CDR3aa: CASSLTGGTQETQYF

abundance: many
v_gene: TRBV5-1
j_gene: TRBJ2-7
d_gene: TRBD2
CDR3nt: TGCGCCAGCACCTCAGCGGGGAGCGAGCAGTACTTC
CDR3aa: CASTSAGSEQYF

abundance: few
v_gene: TRBV10-3
j_gene: TRBJ1-2
d_gene: TRBD1
CDR3nt: TGTGCCACCATCAGGGACAGTTTTAACTATGGCTACACCTTC
CDR3aa: CATIRDSFNYGYTF

abundance: few
v_gene: TRBV7-2
j_gene: TRBJ2-3
d_gene: -
CDR3nt: TGTGCCAGCAGCGCAAAAACGACTCTCAGGGGCACAGATACGCAGTATTTT
CDR3aa: CASSAKTTLRGTDTQYF

abundance: -
v_gene: TRBV6-6
j_gene: TRBJ2-3
d_gene: TRBD2
CDR3nt: TGTGCCAGCAGTTTGCCTAGCGGGGGCTCCACAGATACGCAGTATTTT
CDR3aa: CASSLPSGGSTDTQYF

abundance: -
v_gene: TRBV2
j_gene: TRBJ2-7
d_gene: -
CDR3nt: TGTGCCAGCAGTTACAGGGTTAACGAGCAGTACTTC
CDR3aa: CASSYRVNEQYF

abundance: -
v_gene: TRBV12-3/TRBV12-4
j_gene: TRBJ1-4
d_gene: -
CDR3nt: TGTGCCAGCAGTCAAGAGGACGGGGATGAAAAACTGTTTTTT
CDR3aa: CASSQEDGDEKLFF

abundance: -
v_gene: TRBV6-5
j_gene: TRBJ1-2
d_gene: -
CDR3nt: TGTGCCAGCAGTTACGATTCAGGCGGCTATGGCTACACCTTC
CDR3aa: CASSYDSGGYGYTF

abundance: -
v_gene: TRBV18
j_gene: TRBJ1-2
d_gene: -
CDR3nt: TGTGCCAGCTCACTTGAGAACAACTATGGCTACACCTTC
CDR3aa: CASSLENNYGYTF

abundance: -
v_gene: TRBV27
j_gene: TRBJ1-1
d_gene: -
CDR3nt: TGTGCCAGCAGTTGGGCGAGGGACACTGAAGCTTTCTTT
CDR3aa: CASSWARDTEAFF

abundance: -
v_gene: TRBV19
j_gene: TRBJ1-2
d_gene: TRBD1
CDR3nt: TGTGCCAGTACAAGACAGGGGGATATTTATGGCTACACCTTC
CDR3aa: CASTRQGDIYGYTF

abundance: -
v_gene: TRBV2
j_gene: TRBJ2-2
d_gene: -
CDR3nt: TGTGCCAGCAGTGGGTTAGGGTACAACGGGGAGCTGTTTTTT
CDR3aa: CASSGLGYNGELFF

abundance: many
v_gene: TRBV7-6
j_gene: TRBJ1-2
d_gene: -
CDR3nt: TGTGCCAGCAGCCCAGGACGGATCTATGGCTACACCTTC
CDR3aa: CASSPGRIYGYTF